Listed below are T cell receptor beta chains from one sample, sequenced in a study of cytomegalovirus exposure and HLA in healthy donors. The data were produced by immunoSEQ multiplex PCR, yet TCRdb's version contains in-frame clones alone and is incomplete. The table shows some 150,000 clones, with around 10% occurring only once. Source material: PBMCs. The source is a male donor in good health and CMV-seronegative. Both conserved end residues are part of each CDR3. D genes are given only for firm matches. Expanded clones are given a class, and other clones once, few, many or no size at all.

clone_size	v_call	d_call	j_call	cdr3_nt	cdr3_aa
few	TRBV4-3	TRBD1	TRBJ2-2	TGCGCCAGCAGCCAAGACCGGACAGGGTACGCCGGGGAGCTGTTTTTT	CASSQDRTGYAGELFF
few	TRBV29-1	TRBD2	TRBJ2-5	TGCAGCGTTGAAGATCGAGAGACCCCTGCGGGGGTCCAGCAGTACTTC	CSVEDRETPAGVQQYF
few	TRBV4-3	TRBD2	TRBJ2-1	TGCGCCAGCAGCCAAGCCGCGGGGGTCTCCTACAATGAGCAGTTCTTC	CASSQAAGVSYNEQFF
few	TRBV7-6	TRBD2	TRBJ2-2	TGTGCCTCACTAGCGGTGAACACCGGGGAGCTGTTTTTT	CASLAVNTGELFF
.	TRBV19	TRBD2	TRBJ2-7	TGTGCCAGTAGTATAGTTCGGGCCGCCAGCGGGGCTAACTACGAGCAGTACTTC	CASSIVRAASGANYEQYF
few	TRBV6-5	.	TRBJ2-7	TGTGCCAGCAGTCTCCGGAGACTGGACGAGCAGTACTTC	CASSLRRLDEQYF
.	TRBV10-3	.	TRBJ2-5	TGTGCCACCGCGGTTCAAGAGACCCAGTACTTC	CATAVQETQYF
few	TRBV5-4	TRBD2	TRBJ2-2	TGTGCCAGCAGCCTCGAAAGCGGGATAACCGGGGAGCTGTTTTTT	CASSLESGITGELFF
few	TRBV28	.	TRBJ1-2	TGTGCCAGCAGCCAGGTCGACAGAGACTATGGCTACACCTTC	CASSQVDRDYGYTF
.	TRBV28	.	TRBJ2-1	TGTGCCAGCAGTTTATACGGGGGGCTGTCCTACAATGAGCAGTTCTTC	CASSLYGGLSYNEQFF
few	TRBV9	.	TRBJ1-2	TGTGCCAGCAGCGTTGGTGGCGGGGTTGGTGGCTACACCTTC	CASSVGGGVGGYTF
.	TRBV4-1	TRBD2	TRBJ2-3	TGCGCCAGCAGCCTGGTCCCGGGGACTAGCGCAGCAGATACGCAGTATTTT	CASSLVPGTSAADTQYF
.	TRBV25-1	TRBD1	TRBJ1-1	TGTGCCAGCCTGACAGGGGCGGCTTTCTTT	CASLTGAAFF
few	TRBV19	.	TRBJ2-2	TGTGCCAGTAGTAGGCAGGGCATCAACACCGGGGAGCTGTTTTTT	CASSRQGINTGELFF
.	TRBV4-1	TRBD2	TRBJ2-3	TGCGCCAGCAGCCAAGAAGCCATCGGGGGGAGCGCTAGCACAGATACGCAGTATTTT	CASSQEAIGGSASTDTQYF
.	TRBV6-1	TRBD1	TRBJ1-2	TGTGCCAGCCAAGAACCGGGACAGGGGTCTGACGGCTACACCTTC	CASQEPGQGSDGYTF
.	TRBV2	.	TRBJ1-1	TGTGCCAGCAGTGGAAGGAGGACTGAAGCTTTCTTT	CASSGRRTEAFF
few	TRBV7-9	TRBD1	TRBJ2-1	TGTGCCAGCAGCTTACCCTGGACAGGGCTATTCAATGAGCAGTTCTTC	CASSLPWTGLFNEQFF
.	TRBV2	.	TRBJ1-2	TGTGCCAGCAGTGAATCAGGGCTCTATGGCTACACCTTC	CASSESGLYGYTF
.	TRBV27	TRBD2	TRBJ2-1	TGTGCCAGCAGCCCGAGAGCGGGAGTTCCGGAGCAGTTCTTC	CASSPRAGVPEQFF
few	TRBV7-9	TRBD1	TRBJ1-4	TGTGCCAGCAGCGAACCGACAGGGATTAATGAAAAACTGTTTTTT	CASSEPTGINEKLFF
few	TRBV30	TRBD1	TRBJ1-3	TGTGCCTGGGGGACAGGTAGCTCTGGAAACACCATATATTTT	CAWGTGSSGNTIYF
.	TRBV20-1	.	TRBJ1-2	TGCAGTGCTATAGTACGGCGGGGCTACACCTTC	CSAIVRRGYTF
few	TRBV6-6	.	TRBJ2-7	TGTGCCAGCAGTTACCTGGACAAGCCCTACGAGCAGTACTTC	CASSYLDKPYEQYF
.	TRBV28	.	TRBJ2-3	TGTGCCAGCAGCCGACTAGAGGGTTCAGATACGCAGTATTTT	CASSRLEGSDTQYF
few	TRBV7-2	.	TRBJ1-5	TGTGCCAGCAGCTTAGGGGGGCGCATCGGCAATCAGCCCCAGCATTTT	CASSLGGRIGNQPQHF
few	TRBV6-5	TRBD1	TRBJ2-7	TGTGCCAGCTCCGGGGACAGGGGGCTCCTTTGGTACTTC	CASSGDRGLLWYF
.	TRBV4-3	.	TRBJ1-1	TGCGCCAGCAGCCACGCCGGTTACACTGAAGCTTTCTTT	CASSHAGYTEAFF
.	TRBV6-5	.	TRBJ2-1	TGTGCCAGCAGTTACACACAGTACAATGAGCAGTTCTTC	CASSYTQYNEQFF
few	TRBV7-3	TRBD1	TRBJ2-3	TGTGCCAGCAGCTTACAGGGGGCGGCAGATACGCAGTATTTT	CASSLQGAADTQYF
.	TRBV28	TRBD1	TRBJ1-4	TGTGCCAGCAGGGGGACAGGGGTTAATGAAAAACTGTTTTTT	CASRGTGVNEKLFF
.	TRBV28	.	TRBJ2-1	TGTGCCAGCAGTTTCTATCAGGGGGGATACAATGAGCAGTTCTTC	CASSFYQGGYNEQFF
once	TRBV28	TRBD1	TRBJ2-7	TGTGCCAGCAGTGGGACAGGCTCGCTTATTTACGAGCAGCACTTC	CASSGTGSLIYEQHF
few	TRBV7-9	TRBD1	TRBJ1-5	TGTGCCAGCAGCTTTCAGGGGGTGGCTCAGCCCCAGCATTTT	CASSFQGVAQPQHF
.	TRBV14	TRBD1	TRBJ1-6	TGTGCCAGCAGCGTACAGGGGACAGGGAAATCACCCCTCCACTTT	CASSVQGTGKSPLHF
few	TRBV28	TRBD1	TRBJ2-7	TGTGCCAGCAGGTCGGGACAGGGCCTCTCCTACGAGCAGTACTTC	CASRSGQGLSYEQYF
few	TRBV11-2	.	TRBJ1-2	TGTGCCAGCAGCCGTTTGGTTTCCACCGGGAAAGCATATAACTATGGCTACACCTTC	CASSRLVSTGKAYNYGYTF
few	TRBV28	.	TRBJ2-7	TGTGCCACGAGCAAGTATCTCGAGCAGTACTTC	CATSKYLEQYF
.	TRBV28	.	TRBJ1-6	TGTGCCACCTCGGGAGCAGGGTTGGGCTCACCCCTCCACTTT	CATSGAGLGSPLHF
few	TRBV7-7	TRBD2	TRBJ2-5	TGTGCTAGCAGCGGGGGCACGGGCTCCAGGGAGACCCAGTACTTC	CASSGGTGSRETQYF
few	TRBV18	.	TRBJ1-4	TGTGCCAGCTTCCTTACCGGGACAAACGAAAAACTGTTTTTT	CASFLTGTNEKLFF
.	TRBV19	TRBD2	TRBJ2-3	TGTGCCAGTAGTATCTCGACTAGCGGGGGCTCGGATACGCAGTATTTT	CASSISTSGGSDTQYF
.	TRBV5-4	.	TRBJ2-5	TGTGCCAGCAGCTTGACCCCGCGGCGTCGGGAGACCCAGTACTTC	CASSLTPRRRETQYF
few	TRBV27	.	TRBJ2-7	TGTGCCAGCAGTTTGGACATCGACACCTACGAGCAGTACTTC	CASSLDIDTYEQYF
few	TRBV11-1	TRBD2	TRBJ2-7	TGTGCCAGCAGCTTAAGGGGGACTAGCGGCTTCGCTGAGCAGTACTTC	CASSLRGTSGFAEQYF
many	TRBV4-3	TRBD2	TRBJ2-3	TGCGCCAGCAGCCGGACTAGCGGGGGGGCAGATACGCAGTATTTT	CASSRTSGGADTQYF
.	TRBV2	TRBD1	TRBJ2-7	TGTGCCAGCAGTGTAAGGACAGGGGGTTTCCAACATGTCTACGAGCAGTACTTC	CASSVRTGGFQHVYEQYF
few	TRBV7-9	.	TRBJ1-1	TGTGCCAGCTCACGGGGGGGGGAAGGCACTGAAGCTTTCTTT	CASSRGGEGTEAFF
.	TRBV19	.	TRBJ2-1	TGTGCCAGTAGTATCGGAGGACAGCTTGGGAATGAGCAGTTCTTC	CASSIGGQLGNEQFF
.	TRBV27	.	TRBJ1-1	TGTGCCAGCAGTTTATCGGGCAGCTATGAAGCCTTCTTT	CASSLSGSYEAFF
few	TRBV13	TRBD2	TRBJ2-1	TGTGCCAGCAGCTTGGCACTAGCGGACACCAATGAGCAGTTCTTC	CASSLALADTNEQFF
.	TRBV28	TRBD1	TRBJ1-5	TGTGCCAGCCTCACAGGGGGGCGGCAGAGAAATCAGCCCCAGCATTTT	CASLTGGRQRNQPQHF
.	TRBV6-6	.	TRBJ2-7	TGTGCCAGCAGTTTCAGTTCGTACGAGCAGTACTTC	CASSFSSYEQYF
few	TRBV28	.	TRBJ1-2	TGTGCCAGCAGTTTAGTGGGGGCACACGAGGGTAACTATGGCTACACCTTC	CASSLVGAHEGNYGYTF